There are many counts of the clone carrying this T cell receptor (beta chain). TCRdb itself ran the 5' RACE reads through MiXCR, one entry per CDR3 protein. This table holds more than 150,000 distinct CDR3 sequences, about 13% found once. These data originate in a study of CD8 T cells in ankylosing spondylitis. The germline V gene encodes CDR1 SGHRS and CDR2 YFSETQ. This CDR3 contains 14 residues. V lost 0 bases and J 11 bases, leaving 17 bases between the germline ends. The chain combines TRBV5-1 with TRBJ1-1, with D perhaps TRBD1 (5 bases). This sequence was found in a male donor with ankylosing spondylitis or in good health (not recorded which). Sequencing was done on a sample of blood, either unsorted or a sorted T cell fraction (not recorded which). The CDR3 DNA reads as TGCGCCAGCAGCTTGGATTCCCCCAGCGGGGACGCTTTCTTT. It yields the protein CASSLDSPSGDAFF. The variable domain in full, with the rest retrieved from reference TRBV5-1 and TRBJ1-1, is KAGVTQTPRYLIKTRGQQVTLSCSPISGHRSVSWYQQTPGQGLQFLFEYFSETQRNKGNFPGRFSGRQFSNSRSEMNVSTLELGDSALYLCASSLDSPSGDAFFGQGTRLTVV.